The clone carrying this TCR beta chain has just one count. This sample was taken from a study of blood T cell repertoires in COVID-19. Repertoires were generated with immunoSEQ multiplex PCR, while TCRdb's copy carries only in-frame clones and drops some. The sample contains roughly 410,000 clones, about 89% of which appear only once. Trimming removed 3 bases at V and 1 base at J, with 18 bases between. This CDR3 comprises 16 residues. The germline V gene encodes CDR1 SQVTM and CDR2 ANQGSEA. V is TRBV29-1 and J is TRBJ1-1, with D possibly TRBD1 on 5 matching bases. The clonotype originates from a woman aged 60-70 years with COVID-19, enrolled during active disease. The sequenced material came from peripheral blood. In nucleotides, the CDR3 is TGCAGCGTTGATGGGTTAGAGAGGAGGGGGAACACTGAAGCTTTCTTT. Translating it yields CSVDGLERRGNTEAFF. Complete variable domain (other parts from reference TRBV29-1 and TRBJ1-1): SAVISQKPSRDICQRGTSLTIQCQVDSQVTMMFWYRQQPGQSLTLIATANQGSEATYESGFVIDKFPISRPNLTFSTLTVSNMSPEDSSIYLCSVDGLERRGNTEAFFGQGTRLTVV.